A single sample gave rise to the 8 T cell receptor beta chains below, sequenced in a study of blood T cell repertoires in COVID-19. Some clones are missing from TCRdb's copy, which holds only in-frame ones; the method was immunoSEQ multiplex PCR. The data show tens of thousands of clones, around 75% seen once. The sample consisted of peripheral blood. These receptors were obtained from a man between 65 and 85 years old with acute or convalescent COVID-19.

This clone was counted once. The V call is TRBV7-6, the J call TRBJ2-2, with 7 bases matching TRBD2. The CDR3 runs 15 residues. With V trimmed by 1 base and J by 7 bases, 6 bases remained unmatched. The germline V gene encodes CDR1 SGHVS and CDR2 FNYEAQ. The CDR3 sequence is CASSLGGGPGGELFF. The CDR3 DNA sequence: TGTGCCAGCAGCTTAGGGGGAGGGCCGGGCGGGGAGCTGTTTTTT.

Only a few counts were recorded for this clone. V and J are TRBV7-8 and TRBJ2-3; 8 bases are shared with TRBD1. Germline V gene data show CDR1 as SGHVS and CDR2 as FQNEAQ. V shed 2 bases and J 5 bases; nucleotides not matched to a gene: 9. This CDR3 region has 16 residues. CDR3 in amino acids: CASSLLPQGARDTQYF. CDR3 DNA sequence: TGTGCCAGCAGCTTATTACCCCAGGGGGCTAGAGATACGCAGTATTTT. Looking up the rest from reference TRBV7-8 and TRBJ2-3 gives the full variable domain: GAGVSQSPRYKVAKRGQDVALRCDPISGHVSLFWYQQALGQGPEFLTYFQNEAQLDKSGLPSDRFFAERPEGSVSTLKIQRTQQEDSAVYLCASSLLPQGARDTQYFGPGTRLTVL.

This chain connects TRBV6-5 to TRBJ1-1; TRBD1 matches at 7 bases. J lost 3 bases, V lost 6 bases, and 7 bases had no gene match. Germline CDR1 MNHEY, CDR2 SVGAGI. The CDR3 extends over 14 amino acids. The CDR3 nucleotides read TGTGCCAGCAGGTTGACAGGGTGGGACACTGAAGCTTTCTTT. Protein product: CASRLTGWDTEAFF.

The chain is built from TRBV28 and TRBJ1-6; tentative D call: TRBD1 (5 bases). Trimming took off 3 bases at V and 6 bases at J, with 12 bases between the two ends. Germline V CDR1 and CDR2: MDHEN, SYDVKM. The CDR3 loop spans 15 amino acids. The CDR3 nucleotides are TGTGCCAGCAGTTTCGCAGGGAAAGTTAATTCACCCCTCCACTTT. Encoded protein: CASSFAGKVNSPLHF.

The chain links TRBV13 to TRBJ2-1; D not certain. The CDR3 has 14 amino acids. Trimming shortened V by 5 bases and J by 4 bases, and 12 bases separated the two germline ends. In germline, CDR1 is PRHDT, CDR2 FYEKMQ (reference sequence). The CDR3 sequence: CASSPRSFYNEQFF. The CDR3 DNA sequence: TGTGCCAGCAGCCCGAGATCCTTTTACAATGAGCAGTTCTTC.

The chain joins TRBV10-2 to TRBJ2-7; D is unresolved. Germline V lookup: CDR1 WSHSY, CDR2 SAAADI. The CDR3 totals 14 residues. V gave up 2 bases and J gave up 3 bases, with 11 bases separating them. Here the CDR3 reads CASSEPLGLYEQYF. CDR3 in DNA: TGCGCCAGCAGTGAGCCCCTAGGCCTCTACGAGCAGTACTTC.

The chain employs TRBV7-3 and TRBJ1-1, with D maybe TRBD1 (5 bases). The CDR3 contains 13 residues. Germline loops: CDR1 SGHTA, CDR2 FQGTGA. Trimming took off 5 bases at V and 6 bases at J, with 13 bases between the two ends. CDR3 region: CASSGRDGAEAFF. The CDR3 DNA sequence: TGTGCCAGCAGCGGGCGGGACGGAGCTGAAGCTTTCTTT.

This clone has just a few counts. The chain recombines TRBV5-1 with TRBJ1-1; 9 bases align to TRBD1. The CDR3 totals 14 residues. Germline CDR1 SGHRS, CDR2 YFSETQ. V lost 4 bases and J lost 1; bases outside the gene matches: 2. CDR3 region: CASSTGQGNTEAFF. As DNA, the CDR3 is TGCGCCAGCAGCACGGGACAGGGGAACACTGAAGCTTTCTTT.